A selection of T cell receptor beta chains follows, all from one sample in a study of T cell responses to AZD1222 COVID-19 vaccine. TCRdb keeps only in-frame clones here, not all; method: immunoSEQ multiplex PCR. Of around 94,000 clones detected, 85% appear once; the ten largest clones hold 4.5%. Material: peripheral blood, obtained 28 days after the second AZD1222 dose. The source is an adult who received the AZD1222 COVID-19 vaccine. Both conserved end residues are part of each CDR3. A D gene is named only where the DNA matches it firmly. Some rows mark clone size as missing; the rest say once, few, many or name a class of expanded clone.

CDR3: CASSLQGNTGELFF; DNA: TGCGCCAGCAGCTTACAGGGGAACACCGGGGAGCTGTTTTTT; J: TRBJ2-2; D: NA; size: NA; V: TRBV5-1
CDR3: CASSPDFNYGYTF; DNA: TGTGCCAGCAGTCCGGACTTTAACTATGGCTACACCTTC; J: TRBJ1-2; D: NA; size: NA; V: TRBV6-5
CDR3: CASSPITNTDTQYF; DNA: TGTGCCAGCAGCCCCATTACTAACACAGATACGCAGTATTTT; J: TRBJ2-3; D: NA; size: NA; V: TRBV16
CDR3: CASRPDGNSPLHF; DNA: TGTGCCAGCAGACCGGACGGAAATTCACCCCTCCACTTT; J: TRBJ1-6; D: NA; size: NA; V: TRBV12-3/TRBV12-4
CDR3: CASSVDVGSGSEAFF; DNA: TGTGCCAGCAGCGTAGATGTAGGGTCGGGCTCTGAAGCTTTCTTT; J: TRBJ1-1; D: NA; size: NA; V: TRBV9
CDR3: CASSQETGPNEQFF; DNA: TGCGCCAGCAGCCAAGAGACAGGGCCCAATGAGCAGTTCTTC; J: TRBJ2-1; D: TRBD1; size: NA; V: TRBV4-1
CDR3: CASLPGTGAYGYTF; DNA: TGTGCCAGCTTACCGGGTACAGGGGCGTATGGCTACACCTTC; J: TRBJ1-2; D: TRBD1; size: NA; V: TRBV18
CDR3: CASSRAGTPRGNTEAFF; DNA: TGCGCCAGCAGCAGGGCCGGGACGCCCAGGGGGAACACTGAAGCTTTCTTT; J: TRBJ1-1; D: NA; size: NA; V: TRBV5-1
CDR3: CASSQGSNYGYTF; DNA: TGTGCCAGCAGCCAAGGTTCTAACTATGGCTACACCTTC; J: TRBJ1-2; D: NA; size: few; V: TRBV3-1/TRBV3-2
CDR3: CASSLFDEQYF; DNA: TGTGCCAGCAGCCTTTTCGACGAGCAGTACTTC; J: TRBJ2-7; D: NA; size: NA; V: TRBV3-1/TRBV3-2
CDR3: CASSQAQNSPLHF; DNA: TGTGCCAGCAGCCAAGCGCAGAATTCACCCCTCCACTTT; J: TRBJ1-6; D: NA; size: NA; V: TRBV3-1/TRBV3-2
CDR3: CASSQAPREQGQIADTQYF; DNA: TGTGCCAGCAGCCAAGCCCCTCGCGAGCAGGGTCAGATCGCAGATACGCAGTATTTT; J: TRBJ2-3; D: NA; size: NA; V: TRBV3-1/TRBV3-2
CDR3: CAISGTSGTDTQYF; DNA: TGTGCCATCAGTGGGACTAGCGGCACAGATACGCAGTATTTT; J: TRBJ2-3; D: TRBD2; size: NA; V: TRBV10-3
CDR3: CASSSLGMINEQFF; DNA: TGTGCCAGCAGCTCCCTCGGGATGATCAATGAGCAGTTCTTC; J: TRBJ2-1; D: NA; size: NA; V: TRBV11-3
CDR3: CASSLGWSGGTDTQYF; DNA: TGCGCCAGCAGCTTGGGGTGGAGCGGAGGCACAGATACGCAGTATTTT; J: TRBJ2-3; D: NA; size: NA; V: TRBV5-1
CDR3: CASSYSGQGFYEQYF; DNA: TGTGCCAGCAGTTACTCGGGACAGGGTTTCTACGAGCAGTACTTC; J: TRBJ2-7; D: TRBD1; size: NA; V: TRBV6-2/TRBV6-3
CDR3: CASSQAGTGYGDTQYF; DNA: TGTGCCAGCAGCCAAGCCGGGACAGGGTATGGAGATACGCAGTATTTT; J: TRBJ2-3; D: TRBD1; size: NA; V: TRBV9
CDR3: CASSSPGTRGYEQFF; DNA: TGTGCCAGCAGTTCCCCGGGGACTAGAGGGTATGAGCAGTTCTTC; J: TRBJ2-1; D: TRBD2; size: NA; V: TRBV27
CDR3: CASSYSPTEQFF; DNA: TGTGCCAGCAGCTATAGCCCCACTGAGCAGTTCTTC; J: TRBJ2-1; D: NA; size: NA; V: TRBV4-2
CDR3: CASSQKPEETQYF; DNA: TGTGCCAGCAGCCAAAAGCCGGAAGAGACCCAGTACTTC; J: TRBJ2-5; D: NA; size: few; V: TRBV3-1/TRBV3-2
CDR3: CASSVDKNLDNQPQHF; DNA: TGCGCCAGCAGCGTAGACAAGAACCTTGACAATCAGCCCCAGCATTTT; J: TRBJ1-5; D: NA; size: NA; V: TRBV4-1
CDR3: CASSQDRGDQPQHF; DNA: TGCGCCAGCAGCCAAGACAGGGGAGATCAGCCCCAGCATTTT; J: TRBJ1-5; D: NA; size: NA; V: TRBV4-1
CDR3: CASSLELAGSGELFF; DNA: TGCGCCAGCAGCTTGGAACTAGCTGGTAGCGGGGAGCTGTTTTTT; J: TRBJ2-2; D: NA; size: NA; V: TRBV5-1
CDR3: CASGTEGLKFEKLFF; DNA: TGTGCCAGTGGGACAGAGGGGTTAAAGTTCGAAAAACTGTTTTTT; J: TRBJ1-4; D: TRBD1; size: NA; V: TRBV19
CDR3: CASDEGQETQYF; DNA: TGTGCCAGCGATGAGGGCCAAGAGACCCAGTACTTC; J: TRBJ2-5; D: NA; size: NA; V: TRBV2
CDR3: CASSQDLGEYYGYTF; DNA: TGTGCCAGCAGCCAAGACCTCGGGGAGTACTATGGCTACACCTTC; J: TRBJ1-2; D: NA; size: NA; V: TRBV4-2
CDR3: CASSLGVGETQYF; DNA: TGTGCCAGCAGTTTAGGGGTCGGGGAGACCCAGTACTTC; J: TRBJ2-5; D: NA; size: NA; V: TRBV12-3/TRBV12-4
CDR3: CASSTNRRATNEKLFF; DNA: TGTGCCAGCAGCACAAATAGGCGGGCAACTAATGAAAAACTGTTTTTT; J: TRBJ1-4; D: NA; size: NA; V: TRBV11-2
CDR3: CASSVEREGVGEQFF; DNA: TGTGCCAGCAGCGTAGAGCGGGAGGGAGTAGGTGAGCAGTTCTTC; J: TRBJ2-1; D: TRBD2; size: NA; V: TRBV9
CDR3: CASSLDGLNLLHPYEQYF; DNA: TGTGCCAGCAGCTTAGATGGTCTAAACCTACTTCATCCCTACGAGCAGTACTTC; J: TRBJ2-7; D: NA; size: NA; V: TRBV11-2
CDR3: CASSPRTGWNTIYF; DNA: TGTGCCAGTAGTCCCAGGACAGGGTGGAACACCATATATTTT; J: TRBJ1-3; D: TRBD1; size: NA; V: TRBV19
CDR3: CASSRDVLPGNTIYF; DNA: TGTGCCAGCTCACGGGACGTTCTGCCCGGAAACACCATATATTTT; J: TRBJ1-3; D: NA; size: NA; V: TRBV18
CDR3: CASSLTSGGAGDTQYF; DNA: TGTGCCAGCAGCTTAACGAGTGGCGGTGCGGGGGATACGCAGTATTTT; J: TRBJ2-3; D: NA; size: once; V: TRBV7-3
CDR3: CASTGGDPEQFF; DNA: TGTGCCAGCACGGGGGGCGACCCTGAGCAGTTCTTC; J: TRBJ2-1; D: NA; size: NA; V: TRBV6-5
CDR3: CASSHRDTLAGYTF; DNA: TGCGCCAGCAGCCACCGGGACACTCTGGCCGGCTACACCTTC; J: TRBJ1-2; D: NA; size: NA; V: TRBV4-3
CDR3: CASISPRGELFF; DNA: TGTGCCAGCATAAGCCCCCGCGGGGAGCTGTTTTTT; J: TRBJ2-2; D: NA; size: once; V: TRBV7-3